One and the same sample provided the 24 T cell receptor beta chains below, sequenced in a study of T cells in women clearing cervical HPV infection. Assay used: immunoSEQ multiplex PCR; TCRdb lists only in-frame clones, some missing. The table gives approximately 18,000 clones; the top ten clones make up about 10% of it. Sample: blood buffy coat. These receptors all stem from a woman aged 18-70 years with a cervical HPV16 infection that either progressed to CIN3+ or cleared (not recorded which).

Notes on this clone: The CDR3 end is not reached by the read, which stops 3 residues before it; the germline J gene fills it in. The rearrangement links TRBV5-1 to TRBJ2-5; the match to TRBD2 covers 11 bases. The CDR3 loop spans 17 amino acids. Germline lookup yields CDR1 SGHRS and CDR2 YFSETQ. Trimming at V came to 6 bases and at J to 1 base, leaving 11 bases not matched to a gene. The sequenced part of the CDR3 DNA is TGCGCCAGCATCCAGGGGCTAGCGGGGGGCATCCAAGAGACC. Translation gives CASIQGLAGGIQET. The CDR3 as a whole reads CASIQGLAGGIQETQYF.

Details on this clone: Read data end 3 residues before the CDR3 end; the end is taken from the germline J gene. V is TRBV14 and J is TRBJ1-6, with D maybe TRBD1 (5 bases). The CDR3 length is 14 residues. The V and J ends lost 1 base and 7 bases respectively, with 8 bases between them. The germline V gene has CDR1 SGHDN and CDR2 FVKESK. The chain's CDR3 is CASSQGRENSPLHF. The sequenced CDR3 bases are TGTGCCAGCAGCCAAGGCAGGGAAAATTCACCC.

Worth noting for this clone: The missing CDR3 end, 3 residues past where the read stops, is filled in from the germline J gene. The chain recombines TRBV20-1 with TRBJ2-7; 10 positions match TRBD2. The germline V gene has CDR1 DFQATT and CDR2 SNEGSKA (reference sequence). There are 16 residues in the CDR3. V was clipped by 2 bases and J by 0 bases; unmatched bases: 7. This CDR3 is CSARSTSGDSSYEQYF. The sequenced CDR3 bases are TGCAGTGCTAGATCTACTAGCGGGGATAGCTCCTACGAG.

As concerns this clone: The read finishes 3 residues shy of the CDR3 end, and the germline J gene is used to complete it. This sequence joins TRBV12-3 or TRBV12-4 and TRBJ2-1, with 16 bases aligning to TRBD2. The V gene end was trimmed by 3 bases and the J gene end by 5 bases; junction bases not matched to a gene: 4. The CDR3 runs to 17 residues. CDR3 bases read: TGTGCCAGCAGTTTTCTTGGGACTAGCGGGAGGGACAATGAG. Its protein product is CASSFLGTSGRDNE. From start to end, the CDR3 is CASSFLGTSGRDNEQFF.

Concerning this clone: The read is 3 residues too short to cover the CDR3 end, so that end is filled in from the germline J gene. The chain has TRBV14 and TRBJ1-2; TRBD1 is a possible D gene (6 bases). Germline V gene sequence: CDR1 SGHDN, CDR2 FVKESK. The CDR3 has 13 residues. The V gene lost 1 base and the J gene lost 4 bases, with 7 bases spanning the gap. CDR3 region: CASSQVTGYGYTF. The part of the CDR3 DNA that was read is TGTGCCAGCAGCCAAGTGACAGGCTATGGC.

As to this clone: The read ends 3 residues shy of where the CDR3 ends; the end is completed using the germline J gene. The rearrangement uses TRBV20-1 and TRBJ2-7; D is unresolved. The CDR3 contains 13 residues. V lost 4 bases and J lost 0, with 10 bases in between. Germline V gene data show CDR1 as DFQATT and CDR2 as SNEGSKA (reference sequence). The CDR3 DNA, read in part, is TGCAGTGCTAACCCACAGCTCTCCTACGAG. Protein sequence: CSANPQLSYE. The full CDR3 sequence reads CSANPQLSYEQYF.

A remark on this clone: The read terminates 3 residues ahead of where the CDR3 ends, so the germline J gene completes it. The J gene is TRBJ1-6, the V gene TRBV19; 8 nucleotides match TRBD1. CDR1 and CDR2 (germline): LNHDA, SQIVND (reference sequence). This CDR3 region has 15 residues. V was pared by 7 bases and J by 6 bases, with 8 bases of the junction left unmatched. CDR3 bases read: TGTGCCAGTAAAACAGGGGGATCGTCTAATTCACCC. Its translation: CASKTGGSSNSP. The entire CDR3 sequence reads CASKTGGSSNSPLHF.

To note about this clone: The sequence runs out 3 residues before the end of the CDR3; the remainder is reconstructed from the germline J gene. This sequence joins TRBV5-1 and TRBJ2-2; 7 positions match TRBD1. V shed 4 bases, J shed 0 bases, and the junction held 6 bases outside the gene matches. The length of the CDR3 is 16 residues. Germline V gene lookup returns CDR1 SGHRS and CDR2 YFSETQ. CDR3 DNA, as far as it was read: TGCGCCAGCAGCACCGAGGGGACAGCGAACACCGGGGAG. Protein sequence: CASSTEGTANTGE. The whole CDR3 reads CASSTEGTANTGELFF.

With regard to this clone: The missing CDR3 end, 3 residues past where the read stops, is filled in from the germline J gene. V usage is TRBV13 and J usage is TRBJ2-7; 7 nucleotides match TRBD1. J gave up 3 bases and V 3 bases, and 5 bases lay outside the gene matches. CDR3 size: 14 residues. Germline V gene lookup returns CDR1 PRHDT and CDR2 FYEKMQ (reference sequence). CDR3 DNA (partial): TGTGCCAGCAGCTTCAGGGGGTCCAGCTACGAG. Translating gives CASSFRGSSYE. The CDR3 reads in full as CASSFRGSSYEQYF.

Details on this clone: The read halts 3 residues ahead of the CDR3 end, with the missing end drawn from the germline J gene. The chain links TRBV30 to TRBJ1-6, with TRBD1 matching over 8 bases. This CDR3 contains 15 residues. Trimming at V came to 0 bases and at J to 7 bases, leaving 5 bases not matched to a gene. CDR1 and CDR2 from the germline V gene are GTSNPN and SVGIG (reference sequence). The CDR3 here is CAWSVWDRTNSPLHF. The CDR3 bases that were read are TGTGCCTGGAGTGTATGGGACAGGACCAATTCACCC.

In the case of this clone: The sequenced fragment ends 3 residues before the CDR3 boundary, so the rest is inferred from the germline J gene. V usage is TRBV2 and J usage is TRBJ2-7; possibly TRBD2 for D (5 bases). Trimming took 4 bases from V and 3 from J, leaving 13 bases between them. Germline assignment: CDR1 SNHLY and CDR2 FYNNEI. The CDR3 runs to 14 residues. CDR3 residues: CASSGTVPFYEQYF. CDR3 DNA, as far as it was read: TGTGCCAGCAGTGGGACTGTTCCTTTCTACGAG.

The CDR3 sequence: CASSLGLAGADTQYF. Incomplete CDR3 DNA: TGTGCCAGCAGCTTAGGGCTAGCGGGGGCAGATACG. This chain links TRBV7-7 with TRBJ2-3, with 10 bases lining up with TRBD2. The CDR3 end lies 3 residues beyond the end of the read and is filled in from the germline J gene. Germline V gene data show CDR1 as SSHAT and CDR2 as FNYEAQ (reference sequence). V lost 1 base to trimming and J lost 4 bases; unmatched junction nucleotides: 2. The CDR3 covers 15 residues. The entire variable domain, with the rest obtained from reference TRBV7-7 and TRBJ2-3, is as follows: GAGVSQSPRYKVTKRGQDVTLRCDPISSHATLYWYQQALGQGPEFLTYFNYEAQPDKSGLPSDRFSAERPEGSISTLTIQRTEQRDSAMYRCASSLGLAGADTQYFGPGTRLTVL.

About this clone: The read falls 3 residues short of the CDR3 end, and the missing part is taken from the germline J gene. The chain uses TRBV24-1 and TRBJ2-7; D remains ambiguous. CDR3 length equals 12 residues. CDR1 KGHDR and CDR2 SFDVKD come from the germline V gene. With 1 base removed from V and 3 bases from J, the gap between germline ends came to 3 bases. The sequenced part of the CDR3 DNA is TGTGCCACCAGTGATTTTAACTACGAG. As protein: CATSDFNYE. The CDR3 as a whole reads CATSDFNYEQYF.

Points on this clone: The CDR3 extends 3 residues past the end of the read, so its final part is completed from the germline J gene. The V gene is TRBV7-2, the J gene TRBJ2-4, with D perhaps matching TRBD1 (6 bases). Germline V CDR1 and CDR2: SGHTA, FQGNSA. The CDR3 is 12 amino acids. The chain's CDR3 is CASSLAPGHQYF. The CDR3 DNA, read in part, is TGTGCCAGCAGCTTAGCCCCGGGACAT.

With respect to this clone: The CDR3 end is not reached by the read, which stops 3 residues before it; the germline J gene fills it in. This chain joins TRBV5-1 and TRBJ2-3, with D tentatively TRBD2 (5 bases). The CDR3 contains 16 residues. CDR1 and CDR2 from the germline V gene are SGHRS and YFSETQ. The V end lost 0 bases, the J end lost 4 bases, and 15 bases lay between the germline ends. The sequenced CDR3 bases are TGCGCCAGCAGCTTGGAGGGCCCAGAGGGCGCAGATACG. This translates into CASSLEGPEGADT. The CDR3 as a whole reads CASSLEGPEGADTQYF.

CDR3 bases read: TGTGCCAGCAGAGGGGGCAGGTCTGAA. This translates into CASRGGRSE. From start to end, the CDR3 is CASRGGRSEAFF. The chain has TRBV7-9 and TRBJ1-1; 7 bases match TRBD1. The missing CDR3 end, 3 residues past where the read stops, is filled in from the germline J gene. Germline CDR1 reads SEHNR; CDR2 reads FQNEAQ (reference sequence). The CDR3 length is 12 residues. V lost 6 bases to trimming and J lost 6 bases; unmatched junction nucleotides: 4. Full variable domain (remainder filled in from reference TRBV7-9 and TRBJ1-1): DTGVSQNPRHKITKRGQNVTFRCDPISEHNRLYWYRQTLGQGPEFLTYFQNEAQLEKSRLLSDRFSAERPKGSFSTLEIQRTEQGDSAMYLCASRGGRSEAFFGQGTRLTVV.

This clone is labeled medium-sized based on frequency. The read ends 3 residues before the CDR3 terminus; that terminus is restored from the germline J gene. The V call is TRBV19, the J call TRBJ2-3, with 9 bases matching TRBD1. The J segment lost 0 bases and the V segment lost 5 bases, leaving 6 bases of the junction unmatched. Germline CDR1 LNHDA, CDR2 SQIVND (reference sequence). The CDR3 is made up of 16 amino acids. The DNA read from the CDR3 is TGTGCCAGTAGTCTGGGACAGGGCGGGAGCACAGATACG. It translates to CASSLGQGGSTDT. The CDR3 in full is CASSLGQGGSTDTQYF.

Comment on this clone: The read ends 3 residues shy of where the CDR3 ends; the end is completed using the germline J gene. The V and J genes are TRBV19 and TRBJ2-1, with unresolved D. The CDR3 loop spans 13 amino acids. Per the germline V gene, CDR1 is LNHDA and CDR2 is SQIVND (reference sequence). Trimming took off 5 bases at V and 5 bases at J, with 10 bases between the two ends. The CDR3 loop reads CASSYTINNEQFF. Incomplete CDR3 DNA: TGTGCCAGTAGTTATACAATAAACAATGAG.

On this clone itself: The read finishes 3 residues shy of the CDR3 end, and the germline J gene is used to complete it. The chain combines TRBV7-2 with TRBJ2-5; maybe TRBD1 (6 bases). The V gene lost 3 bases and the J gene lost 7 bases, with 15 bases spanning the gap. CDR3 length equals 14 residues. CDR1 is SGHTA, CDR2 FQGNSA, per germline. The CDR3 here is CASSLMDRGGTQYF. The sequenced CDR3 bases are TGTGCCAGCAGCTTGATGGACAGAGGCGGGACC.

As concerns this clone: Read coverage stops 3 residues before the CDR3 terminus; the germline J gene supplies the remainder. V gene TRBV5-6 combines with J gene TRBJ2-4; tentatively, D is TRBD2 (6 bases). This CDR3 region has 14 residues. Trimming cost V 4 bases and J 1 base, with 9 bases left between them. Germline V lookup: CDR1 SGHDT, CDR2 YYEEEE. CDR3 bases read: TGTGCCAGCAGCCTAGCGATGGCCAAAAACATT. Its protein product is CASSLAMAKNI. The entire CDR3 protein reads CASSLAMAKNIQYF.

With respect to this clone: Read sequence stops 3 residues before the CDR3 end, and the germline J gene provides the missing end. The rearrangement joins TRBV28 to TRBJ2-4; 7 bases are shared with TRBD1. The J segment lost 6 bases and the V segment lost 4 bases, leaving 3 bases of the junction unmatched. Per the germline V gene, CDR1 is MDHEN and CDR2 is SYDVKM. There are 13 residues in the CDR3. CDR3: CASSSGQPNIQYF. CDR3 DNA (partial): TGTGCCAGCAGTTCGGGACAGCCAAACATT.

A note on this clone: The CDR3 end lies 3 residues beyond the end of the read and is filled in from the germline J gene. This chain joins TRBV19 and TRBJ1-1; D may be TRBD1 (6 bases). The CDR3 has 13 amino acids. V was trimmed by 7 bases and J by 3 bases, leaving 12 bases between them. In germline, CDR1 is LNHDA, CDR2 SQIVND (reference sequence). CDR3: CASMTGGHTEAFF. The CDR3 bases that were read are TGTGCCAGTATGACAGGTGGACACACTGAA. The variable domain in full, completed from reference TRBV19 and TRBJ1-1, reads DGGITQSPKYLFRKEGQNVTLSCEQNLNHDAMYWYRQDPGQGLRLIYYSQIVNDFQKGDIAEGYSVSREKKESFPLTVTSAQKNPTAFYLCASMTGGHTEAFFGQGTRLTVV.

Points on this clone: The CDR3 end is not reached by the read, which stops 3 residues before it; the germline J gene fills it in. The chain couples TRBV19 to TRBJ1-5, with D possibly being TRBD1 (6 bases). The V gene's germline CDR1 is LNHDA and CDR2 SQIVND (reference sequence). The CDR3 extends over 14 amino acids. V lost 11 bases to trimming and J lost 3 bases, with 17 bases between them. CDR3 DNA, as far as it was read: TGTGCCTCCCTGGGAGGACAGTACAATCAGCCC. Protein: CASLGGQYNQP. The CDR3 reads in full as CASLGGQYNQPQHF.

With regard to this clone: The read terminates 3 residues ahead of where the CDR3 ends, so the germline J gene completes it. This rearrangement joins TRBV2 to TRBJ1-1, with 7 bases identical to TRBD1. Germline CDR1 and CDR2: SNHLY and FYNNEI. V lost 8 bases and J lost 1; bases outside the gene matches: 7. CDR3 size: 14 residues. The CDR3 protein is CASARQGQNTEAFF. The covered CDR3 bases are TGTGCCAGCGCCAGACAGGGACAGAACACTGAA. Full variable domain (outside the CDR3, taken from reference TRBV2 and TRBJ1-1): EPEVTQTPSHQVTQMGQEVILRCVPISNHLYFYWYRQILGQKVEFLVSFYNNEISEKSEIFDDQFSVERPDGSNFTLKIRSTKLEDSAMYFCASARQGQNTEAFFGQGTRLTVV.